These T cell receptor beta chains were read from a single sample in a study of OX40 agonist ivuxolimab in advanced cancers. The method was immunoSEQ multiplex PCR; TCRdb's version includes in-frame clones alone and lacks a portion of them. The sample consists of about 67,000 clones, approximately 82% of them appearing once. The sequencing here drew on CD4+ or CD8+ T cells sorted from blood, taken in a trial of the OX40 agonist ivuxolimab. Every receptor here comes from an adult with an advanced solid tumor such as melanoma, head and neck, liver or kidney cancer. Both conserved end residues are part of each CDR3.

V,J,CDR3
TRBV5-6,TRBJ1-5,CASSLFGQGKYSNQPQHF
TRBV6-1,TRBJ1-1,CASTRGGGFAEAFF
TRBV18,TRBJ1-2,CASSPGTGLSYGYTF
TRBV6-1,TRBJ1-1,CANKDRLDTEAFF
TRBV10-3,TRBJ2-5,CAISGDSQETQYF
TRBV14,TRBJ2-6,CASSLLNSGANVLTF
TRBV6-6,TRBJ1-5,CASTQTDGSWQPQHF
TRBV5-1,TRBJ1-3,CASSPGRDTIYF
TRBV29-1,TRBJ2-7,CSVVYDHEQYF
TRBV6-5,TRBJ1-2,CASRPGTGYYGYTF
TRBV5-4,TRBJ2-1,CASSLVDLLSSYNEQFF
TRBV6-5,TRBJ1-2,CASSYLGELDGYTF
TRBV6-5,TRBJ1-2,CASSYYRDSSGYTF
TRBV6-1,TRBJ1-2,CASSELGTSYGYTF
TRBV18,TRBJ2-6,CASSPPWDFSGTGANVLTF
TRBV19,TRBJ1-4,CASSLDRGREKLFF
TRBV19,TRBJ1-2,CASSPEGRGGYTF
TRBV18,TRBJ2-7,CASSSTGRAVYF
TRBV19,TRBJ1-6,CASSIYPGVGDSPLHF
TRBV5-1,TRBJ1-1,CASSFGGAGDTEAFF
TRBV11-2,TRBJ1-6,CASSWSGVANSPLHF
TRBV5-1,TRBJ2-3,CASSEGDTISTDTQYF
TRBV19,TRBJ1-1,CASSIAHRAPTEAFF
TRBV7-9,TRBJ2-1,CASSFFPGNEQFF
TRBV11-2,TRBJ1-1,CASSLVGDMTEAFF
TRBV6-6,TRBJ1-1,CASSYSGVNTEAFF
TRBV5-1,TRBJ1-2,CASSLSGQDNYGYTF
TRBV28,TRBJ1-6,CASSTTGTFGSPLHF